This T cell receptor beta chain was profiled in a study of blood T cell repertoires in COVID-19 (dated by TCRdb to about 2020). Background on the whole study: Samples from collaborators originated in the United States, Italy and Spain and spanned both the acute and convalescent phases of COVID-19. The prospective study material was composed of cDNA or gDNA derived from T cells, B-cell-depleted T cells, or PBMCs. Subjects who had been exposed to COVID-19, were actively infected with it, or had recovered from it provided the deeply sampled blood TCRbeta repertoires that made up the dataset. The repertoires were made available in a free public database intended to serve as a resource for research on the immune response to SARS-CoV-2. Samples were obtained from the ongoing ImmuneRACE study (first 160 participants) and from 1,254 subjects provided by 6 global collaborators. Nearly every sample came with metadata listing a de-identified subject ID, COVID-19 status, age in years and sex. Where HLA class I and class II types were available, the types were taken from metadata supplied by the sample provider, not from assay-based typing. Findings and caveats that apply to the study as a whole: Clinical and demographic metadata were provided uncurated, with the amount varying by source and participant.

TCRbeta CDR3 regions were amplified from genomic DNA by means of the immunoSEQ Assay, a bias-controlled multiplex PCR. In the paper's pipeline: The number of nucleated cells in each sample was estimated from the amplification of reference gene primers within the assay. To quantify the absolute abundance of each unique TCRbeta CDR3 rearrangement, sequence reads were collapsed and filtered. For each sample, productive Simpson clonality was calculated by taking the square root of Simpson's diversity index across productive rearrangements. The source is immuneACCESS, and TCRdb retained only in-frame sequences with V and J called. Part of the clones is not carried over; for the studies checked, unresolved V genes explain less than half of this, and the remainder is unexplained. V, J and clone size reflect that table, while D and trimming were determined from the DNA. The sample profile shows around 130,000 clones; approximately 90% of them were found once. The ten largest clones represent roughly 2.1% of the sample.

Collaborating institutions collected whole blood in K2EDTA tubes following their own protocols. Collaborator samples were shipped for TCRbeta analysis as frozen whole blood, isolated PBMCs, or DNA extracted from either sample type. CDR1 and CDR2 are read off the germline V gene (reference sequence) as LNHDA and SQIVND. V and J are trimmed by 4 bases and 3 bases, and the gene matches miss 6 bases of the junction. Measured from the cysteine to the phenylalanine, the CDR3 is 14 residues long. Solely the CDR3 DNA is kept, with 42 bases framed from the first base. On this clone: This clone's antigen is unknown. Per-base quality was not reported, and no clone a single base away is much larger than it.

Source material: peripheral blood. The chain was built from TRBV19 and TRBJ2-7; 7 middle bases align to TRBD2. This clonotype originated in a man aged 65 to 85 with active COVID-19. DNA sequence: TGTGCCAGTAGTAGGGACGGCGGGAGCTACGAGCAGTACTTC. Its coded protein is CASSRDGGSYEQYF. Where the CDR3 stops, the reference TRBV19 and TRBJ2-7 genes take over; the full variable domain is DGGITQSPKYLFRKEGQNVTLSCEQNLNHDAMYWYRQDPGQGLRLIYYSQIVNDFQKGDIAEGYSVSREKKESFPLTVTSAQKNPTAFYLCASSRDGGSYEQYFGPGTRLTVT.